The 2 T cell receptor beta chains reported below all come from one sample, sequenced in a study of T cells in Graves' hyperthyroidism and ophthalmopathy. Amplification yielded TCR beta CDR3 regions, with RNA transcripts as the source. An initial round of RT-PCR targeting the TCR CDR3 relied on the HTBI primer set. TCRdb passed the multiplex PCR reads through MiXCR, listing each CDR3 protein once. Altogether a few hundred thousand distinct CDR3 sequences are present, 15% to 19% being singletons, with the ten largest covering about 7%. The sample taken for sequencing was blood. These receptors were taken from a woman in her twenties or thirties with Graves' hyperthyroidism.

In this sample, this clonotype turned up a few times. This chain uses TRBV5-6 with TRBJ2-4; 12 bases agree with TRBD1. This CDR3 contains 15 residues. The V gene's germline CDR1 is SGHDT and CDR2 YYEEEE. J was trimmed by 7 bases and V by 4 bases; bases with no gene match: 6. The CDR3 bases are TGTGCCAGCAGCCCCACGGGGACAGGGGGCAACATTCAGTACTTC. Translated, it gives CASSPTGTGGNIQYF.

J is TRBJ1-1 and V is TRBV7-2, with 7 bases lining up with TRBD1. The CDR3 has 15 amino acids. V shed 1 base and J 0 bases; nucleotides not matched to a gene: 2. Germline CDR1 SGHTA, CDR2 FQGNSA. In DNA, the CDR3 is TGTGCCAGCAGCTTAGAGGGACAGTTGAACACTGAAGCTTTCTTT. It specifies CASSLEGQLNTEAFF.